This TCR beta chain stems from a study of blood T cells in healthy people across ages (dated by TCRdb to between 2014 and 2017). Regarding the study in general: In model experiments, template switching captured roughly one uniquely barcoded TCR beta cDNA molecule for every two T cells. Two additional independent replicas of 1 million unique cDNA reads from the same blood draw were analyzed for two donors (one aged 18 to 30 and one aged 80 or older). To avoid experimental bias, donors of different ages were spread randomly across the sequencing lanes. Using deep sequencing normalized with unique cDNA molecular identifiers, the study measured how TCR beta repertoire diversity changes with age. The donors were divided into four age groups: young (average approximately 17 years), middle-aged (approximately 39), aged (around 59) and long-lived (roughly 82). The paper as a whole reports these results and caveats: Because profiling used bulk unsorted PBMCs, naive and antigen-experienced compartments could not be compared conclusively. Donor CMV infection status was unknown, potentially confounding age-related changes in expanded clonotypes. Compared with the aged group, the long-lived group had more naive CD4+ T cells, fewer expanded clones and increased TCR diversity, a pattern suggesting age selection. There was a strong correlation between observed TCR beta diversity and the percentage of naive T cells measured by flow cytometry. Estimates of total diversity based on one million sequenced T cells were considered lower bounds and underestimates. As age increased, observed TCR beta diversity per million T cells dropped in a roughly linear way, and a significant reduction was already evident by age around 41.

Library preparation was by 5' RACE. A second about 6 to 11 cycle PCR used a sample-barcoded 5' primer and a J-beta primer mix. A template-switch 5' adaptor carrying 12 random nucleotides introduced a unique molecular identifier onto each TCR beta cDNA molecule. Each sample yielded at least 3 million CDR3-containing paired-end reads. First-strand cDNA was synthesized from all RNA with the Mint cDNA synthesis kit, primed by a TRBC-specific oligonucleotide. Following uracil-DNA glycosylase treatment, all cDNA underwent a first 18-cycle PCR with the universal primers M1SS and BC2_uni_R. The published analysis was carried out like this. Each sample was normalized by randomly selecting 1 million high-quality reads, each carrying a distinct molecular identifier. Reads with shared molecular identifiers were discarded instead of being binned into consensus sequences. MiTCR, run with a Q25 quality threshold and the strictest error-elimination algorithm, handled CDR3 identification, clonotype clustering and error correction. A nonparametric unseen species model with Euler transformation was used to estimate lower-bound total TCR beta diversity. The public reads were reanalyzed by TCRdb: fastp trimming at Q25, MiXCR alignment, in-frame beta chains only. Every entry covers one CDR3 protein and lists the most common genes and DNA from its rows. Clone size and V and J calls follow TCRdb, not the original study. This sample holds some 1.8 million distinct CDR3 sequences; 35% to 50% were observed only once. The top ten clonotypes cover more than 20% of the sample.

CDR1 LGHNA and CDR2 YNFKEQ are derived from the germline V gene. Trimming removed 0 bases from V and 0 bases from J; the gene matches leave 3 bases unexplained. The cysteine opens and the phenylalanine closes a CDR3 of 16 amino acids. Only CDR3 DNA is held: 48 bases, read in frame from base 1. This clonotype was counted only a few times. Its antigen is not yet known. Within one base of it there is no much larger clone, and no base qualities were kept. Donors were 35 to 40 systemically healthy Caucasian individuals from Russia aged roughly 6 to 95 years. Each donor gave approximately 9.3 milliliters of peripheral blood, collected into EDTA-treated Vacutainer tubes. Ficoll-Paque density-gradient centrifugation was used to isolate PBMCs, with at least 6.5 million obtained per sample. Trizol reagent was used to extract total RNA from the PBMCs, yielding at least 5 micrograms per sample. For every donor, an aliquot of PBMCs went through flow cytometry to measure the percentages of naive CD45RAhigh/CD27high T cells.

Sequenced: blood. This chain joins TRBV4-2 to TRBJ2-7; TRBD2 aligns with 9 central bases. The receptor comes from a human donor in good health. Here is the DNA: TGTGCCAGCAGCCAAGAAGCTAGCGGGGTCTCCTACGAGCAGTACTTC. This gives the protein CASSQEASGVSYEQYF.